One TCR beta chain is described in this entry. The data were obtained in a study of OX40 agonist ivuxolimab in advanced cancers. TCRdb keeps only in-frame clones here, not all; method: immunoSEQ multiplex PCR. The sample yields approximately 75,000 clones, roughly 90% seen once. V lost 3 bases to trimming and J lost 4 bases, with 13 bases between them. CDR1 and CDR2 from the germline V gene are SGDLS and YYNGEE. The CDR3 extends over 15 amino acids. The sequencing used CD4+ or CD8+ T cells sorted from blood, collected in a trial of the OX40 agonist ivuxolimab. The receptor's source is an adult with an advanced solid tumor such as melanoma, head and neck, liver or kidney cancer. The chain employs TRBV9 and TRBJ2-2; perhaps D is TRBD1 or TRBD2 (5 bases each). The CDR3 sequence: CASSAPGTRTGELFF. CDR3 DNA sequence: TGTGCCAGCAGCGCCCCCGGGACCCGCACCGGGGAGCTGTTTTTT. Variable domain in full (rest from reference TRBV9 and TRBJ2-2): DSGVTQTPKHLITATGQRVTLRCSPRSGDLSVYWYQQSLDQGLQFLIQYYNGEERAKGNILERFSAQQFPDLHSELNLSSLELGDSALYFCASSAPGTRTGELFFGEGSRLTVL.